The 18 T cell receptor beta chains presented below share a single source sample, sequenced in a study of CD8+CD57+ T cells in acquired aplastic anemia. By flow cytometry, patients selected for sequencing had shown an expansion of CD8+CD57+ cells. CDR3 and TCR beta VDJ profiling relied on a genomic DNA template. Using its own MiXCR run on the reads, TCRdb lists one record per CDR3 protein. The repertoire holds over 150,000 distinct CDR3 sequences, with approximately 52% as singletons. Source material: sorted CD4+, CD8+, or CD8+CD57+ T cells (not recorded which) from PBMCs. The receptors were gathered from a human donor with aplastic anemia.

This chain connects TRBV25-1 to TRBJ1-1, with D perhaps matching TRBD1 (5 bases). V lost 8 bases to trimming and J lost 1 base, with 14 bases between them. The CDR3 has 14 residues. From germline, CDR1 is MGHDK and CDR2 SYGVNS. The CDR3 reads CASGRDHPNTEAFF. The CDR3 DNA is TGTGCCAGCGGTAGGGACCACCCGAACACTGAAGCTTTCTTT.

This clonotype was counted at least ten times. The V call is TRBV7-6, the J call TRBJ2-7; D possibly corresponds to TRBD1 (6 bases). The CDR3 contains 16 residues. The V gene lost 5 bases and the J gene lost 2 bases, with 19 bases spanning the gap. CDR1 is SGHVS and CDR2 is FNYEAQ in the germline V gene. CDR3 nucleotides: TGTGCCAGCAGCGCGCCGGGGACATCTAGTCCCTACGAGCAGTACTTC. Its translation: CASSAPGTSSPYEQYF. Drawing the rest from reference TRBV7-6 and TRBJ2-7, the complete variable domain is GAGVSQSPRYKVTKRGQDVALRCDPISGHVSLYWYRQALGQGPEFLTYFNYEAQQDKSGLPNDRFSAERPEGSISTLTIQRTEQRDSAMYRCASSAPGTSSPYEQYFGPGTRLTVT.

The rearrangement links TRBV6-4 to TRBJ1-1; possible D gene TRBD1, 5 bases. This CDR3 spans 13 amino acids. Trimming removed 5 bases at V and 11 bases at J, with 18 bases between. The germline CDR1 and CDR2 sequences are MRHNA and SNTAGT. The CDR3 loop is CASSPGTIIGAFF. CDR3 nucleotides: TGTGCCAGCAGTCCCGGGACTATCATTGGGGCTTTCTTT.

The chain joins TRBV19 to TRBJ2-7, with D possibly matching TRBD2 (5 bases). The CDR3 is 14 amino acids. V lost 6 bases to trimming and J lost 1 base, with 13 bases between them. The germline V gene encodes CDR1 LNHDA and CDR2 SQIVND (reference sequence). The CDR3 nucleotides are TGTGCCAGTAGCCATTATCGGGGTTCCTACGAGCAGTACTTC. It translates to CASSHYRGSYEQYF.

Many counts were recorded for this clonotype. The V gene is TRBV9, the J gene TRBJ1-2; D may be TRBD1 (5 bases). V gave up 0 bases and J gave up 8 bases, with 14 bases separating them. Germline V gene sequence: CDR1 SGDLS, CDR2 YYNGEE. The CDR3 runs 14 residues. DNA of the CDR3: TGTGCCAGCAGCGTAGGGGTCCAGGGTATCGGCTACACCTTC. This encodes CASSVGVQGIGYTF.

Ten or more counts support this clonotype. The rearrangement links TRBV7-9 to TRBJ1-5, with no clear D. Between the trimmed V and J ends, which lost 1 base and 6 bases, there was a span of 4 bases. Germline assignment: CDR1 SEHNR and CDR2 FQNEAQ (reference sequence). The CDR3 sequence is 12 residues long. The CDR3 coding sequence is TGTGCCAGCAGCTTAGGAACTCAGCCCCAGCATTTT. Translating it yields CASSLGTQPQHF.

This clonotype was found many times. CDR3 nucleotides: TGCGCCAGCAGCTTGCTGGGCCCCAGTTACGAGCAGTACTTC. Translated, it gives CASSLLGPSYEQYF. The J gene is TRBJ2-7, the V gene TRBV5-1; D unclear. The CDR3 sequence is 14 residues long. Trimming shortened V by 1 base and J by 4 bases, and 12 bases separated the two germline ends. The germline gives CDR1 SGHRS, CDR2 YFSETQ.

With regard to this clonotype: The junction differs from germline at one of its ends, possibly a read error. The chain has TRBV9 and TRBJ2-1; tentative D call: TRBD2 (6 bases). The CDR3 is 15 amino acids. Looked up from germline, CDR1 is SGDLS and CDR2 is YYNGEE. This CDR3 is CASTVGSGAYNEQFF. In DNA, the CDR3 is TGTGCCAGCACCGTAGGTAGCGGAGCTTACAATGAGCAGTTCTTC.

This chain connects TRBV20-1 to TRBJ1-6, with D unresolved. This CDR3 is built from 13 residues. Germline V gene lookup returns CDR1 DFQATT and CDR2 SNEGSKA (reference sequence). V lost 1 base and J 8 bases, leaving 9 bases between the germline ends. The CDR3: CSARGLRDSPLHF. The DNA of the CDR3 is TGCAGTGCTAGAGGACTTCGTGATTCACCCCTCCACTTT.

The V gene is TRBV7-9, the J gene TRBJ1-2, with unresolved D. There are 13 residues in the CDR3. CDR1 SEHNR and CDR2 FQNEAQ come from the germline V gene (reference sequence). Trimming pared 3 bases from V and 3 bases from J, leaving 8 bases between. CDR3 DNA sequence: TGTGCCAGCAGCTTGAGGCCAGACTATGGCTACACCTTC. Translation: CASSLRPDYGYTF.

This clonotype was seen repeatedly, ten times or more. The CDR3 reads CASRPGVNTEAFF. DNA for the CDR3: TGTGCCAGCAGACCAGGGGTTAACACTGAAGCTTTCTTT. This sequence joins TRBV7-9 and TRBJ1-1; D might be TRBD1 (6 bases). V shed 6 bases and J shed 2 bases, with 10 bases lying between them. The germline V gene encodes CDR1 SEHNR and CDR2 FQNEAQ (reference sequence). The CDR3 contains 13 residues.

CDR3 region: CASSQVRLAGGIFVYNEQFF. The CDR3 DNA follows: TGTGCCAGCAGCCAAGTTCGTCTAGCGGGGGGGATTTTCGTCTACAATGAGCAGTTCTTC. The chain carries TRBV14 and TRBJ2-1, with 12 bases lining up with TRBD2. With V trimmed by 1 base and J by 3 bases, 13 bases remained unmatched. Germline loops: CDR1 SGHDN, CDR2 FVKESK. There are 20 residues in the CDR3.

The chain has TRBV4-1 and TRBJ1-2; D is unclear. Germline CDR1 MGHRA, CDR2 YSYEKL. This CDR3 is 14 amino acids long. Trimming shortened V by 1 base and J by 10 bases, and 16 bases separated the two germline ends. The CDR3 DNA is TGCGCCAGCAGCCAAGTGGGTGCATTTAGGGACTACACCTTC. Translated: CASSQVGAFRDYTF.

This clonotype was seen once. A read error may produce the germline difference seen at one junction end. The chain links TRBV7-6 to TRBJ2-5; D is perhaps TRBD2 (6 bases). CDR1 is SGHVS and CDR2 is FNYEAQ in the germline V gene. CDR3 length: 17 amino acids. The CDR3 loop reads CASGGAPGTWTQETQHF. CDR3 nucleotides: TGTGCCAGCGGCGGGGCTCCCGGCACTTGGACACAAGAGACCCAGCACTTC.

This clonotype showed up just a few times. The chain employs TRBV11-1 and TRBJ2-4; D unclear. The V end was cut by 4 bases, the J end by 0 bases, with 13 bases between. The germline V gene encodes CDR1 SGHAT and CDR2 FQDESV (reference sequence). This CDR3 region has 16 residues. The CDR3 reads CASSSTANLAKNIQYF. As DNA, the CDR3 is TGTGCCAGCAGCTCCACAGCCAACCTAGCCAAAAACATTCAGTACTTC.

The rearrangement links TRBV2 to TRBJ1-1; 9 bases line up with TRBD1. CDR3 length: 14 amino acids. Germline CDR1 SNHLY, CDR2 FYNNEI. Trimming at V came to 6 bases and at J to 4 bases, leaving 6 bases not matched to a gene. CDR3 DNA: TGTGCCAGCAGCGTCGGGGACAGGGTCACTGAAGCTTTCTTT. Encoded protein: CASSVGDRVTEAFF.

This clonotype was counted ten times or more. The CDR3 DNA follows: TGTGCCAGCAGCTTGATGGTTTTGTCAGGGGGCACTCAGCCCCAGCATTTT. Protein product: CASSLMVLSGGTQPQHF. The rearrangement uses TRBV5-5 and TRBJ1-5; 8 bases are a match to TRBD1. CDR1 SGHKS and CDR2 YYEKEE come from the germline V gene (reference sequence). The ends lost 1 base at V and 6 bases at J; junction bases unmatched: 12. This CDR3 is 17 amino acids long.

This chain joins TRBV2 and TRBJ1-6; D uncertain. The length of the CDR3 is 15 residues. The V gene's germline CDR1 is SNHLY and CDR2 FYNNEI. The V and J ends lost 5 bases and 9 bases respectively, with 17 bases between them. The CDR3 region is CASSQEANNGSPLHF. For the CDR3, the DNA is TGTGCCAGCAGTCAAGAGGCCAATAATGGTTCACCCCTCCACTTT. Variable domain in full (rest from reference TRBV2 and TRBJ1-6): EPEVTQTPSHQVTQMGQEVILRCVPISNHLYFYWYRQILGQKVEFLVSFYNNEISEKSEIFDDQFSVERPDGSNFTLKIRSTKLEDSAMYFCASSQEANNGSPLHFGNGTRLTVT.